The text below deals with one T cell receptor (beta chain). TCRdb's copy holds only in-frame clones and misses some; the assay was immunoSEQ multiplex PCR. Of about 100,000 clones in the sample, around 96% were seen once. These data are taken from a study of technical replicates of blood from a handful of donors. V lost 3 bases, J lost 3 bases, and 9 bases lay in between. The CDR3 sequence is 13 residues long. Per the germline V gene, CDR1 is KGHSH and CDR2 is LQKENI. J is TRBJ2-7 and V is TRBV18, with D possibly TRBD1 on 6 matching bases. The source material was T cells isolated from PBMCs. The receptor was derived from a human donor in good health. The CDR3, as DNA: TGTGCCAGCTCACCTCCGGACAGCTACGAGCAGTACTTC. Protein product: CASSPPDSYEQYF.